Below are 27 T cell receptor beta chains sequenced from a single sample in a study of cytomegalovirus exposure and HLA in healthy donors. Amplification used 60 Vbeta primers and 13 Jbeta primers. Repertoires were generated with immunoSEQ multiplex PCR, while TCRdb's copy carries only in-frame clones and drops some. This sample has some 35,000 clones; roughly three quarters occur once, and the top ten carry about 6%. The specimen sequenced was PBMCs. Receptors originate from a man aged 30-40 years in good health and CMV-seronegative.

The rearrangement uses TRBV28 and TRBJ1-1; D not certain. This CDR3 region has 13 residues. The V end lost 5 bases, the J end lost 3 bases, and 10 bases lay between the germline ends. Germline V gene sequence: CDR1 MDHEN, CDR2 SYDVKM. The CDR3 sequence is CASSPDIDTEAFF. In DNA, the CDR3 is TGTGCCAGCAGTCCCGACATAGACACTGAAGCTTTCTTT. Supplemented by reference TRBV28 and TRBJ1-1, the full variable domain reads DVKVTQSSRYLVKRTGEKVFLECVQDMDHENMFWYRQDPGLGLRLIYFSYDVKMKEKGDIPEGYSVSREKKERFSLILESASTNQTSMYLCASSPDIDTEAFFGQGTRLTVV.

The chain combines TRBV5-6 with TRBJ2-1, with D perhaps TRBD2 (5 bases). Trimming shortened V by 4 bases and J by 7 bases, and 21 bases separated the two germline ends. This CDR3 has 16 residues. Germline-derived CDR1 and CDR2 are SGHDT and YYEEEE. In DNA, the CDR3 is TGTGCCAGCAGCCTTGATTCGGGGTCCATTTGGAATGAGCAGTTCTTC. Translated: CASSLDSGSIWNEQFF.

The chain links TRBV29-1 to TRBJ1-2; D might be TRBD1 (6 bases). The CDR3 loop spans 14 amino acids. Trimming stripped 3 bases from V and 10 bases from J, with 21 bases between. Germline CDR1 reads SQVTM; CDR2 reads ANQGSEA. The CDR3 bases are TGCAGCGTTGATAAGGGGGAGTTTTCCTTGGACTACACCTTC. It translates to CSVDKGEFSLDYTF.

The chain couples TRBV6-5 to TRBJ2-7, with D unresolved. Trimming pared 0 bases from V and 3 bases from J, leaving 12 bases between. Germline loops: CDR1 MNHEY, CDR2 SVGAGI. CDR3 length: 15 amino acids. Here the CDR3 reads CASSYSWSRFYEQYF. The CDR3 coding sequence is TGTGCCAGCAGTTACTCATGGTCCCGGTTCTACGAGCAGTACTTC.

The chain couples TRBV29-1 to TRBJ2-6; TRBD2 agrees at 8 bases. Germline assignment: CDR1 SQVTM and CDR2 ANQGSEA. V lost 7 bases and J lost 0; bases outside the gene matches: 5. The CDR3 has 15 residues. The CDR3 region has the DNA TGCAGCGCCCGGGGGGGCAGCTCTGGGGCCAACGTCCTGACTTTC. Translation: CSARGGSSGANVLTF.

This clone is a singleton in its sample. V gene TRBV28 combines with J gene TRBJ2-5; 8 nucleotides align to TRBD1. V gave up 7 bases and J gave up 3 bases; unmatched junction bases: 4. In germline, CDR1 is MDHEN, CDR2 SYDVKM. The CDR3 is made up of 13 amino acids. CDR3 DNA: TGTGCCAGCATAGGACAGGGTAAAGAGACCCAGTACTTC. This gives the protein CASIGQGKETQYF.

This clone has just a few counts. The chain links TRBV19 to TRBJ1-1; 7 nucleotides agree with TRBD1. The CDR3 is 14 amino acids. Germline V lookup: CDR1 LNHDA, CDR2 SQIVND (reference sequence). V lost 7 bases to trimming and J lost 3 bases; unmatched junction nucleotides: 8. CDR3 nucleotides: TGTGCCAGTACTGATACGGGACAGCACACTGAAGCTTTCTTT. It yields the protein CASTDTGQHTEAFF. Complete variable domain (other parts from reference TRBV19 and TRBJ1-1): DGGITQSPKYLFRKEGQNVTLSCEQNLNHDAMYWYRQDPGQGLRLIYYSQIVNDFQKGDIAEGYSVSREKKESFPLTVTSAQKNPTAFYLCASTDTGQHTEAFFGQGTRLTVV.

V gene TRBV19 combines with J gene TRBJ1-1; no clear D gene. Trimming left V 4 bases short and J 1 base short, with 7 bases between. This CDR3 is built from 13 residues. Germline V gene data show CDR1 as LNHDA and CDR2 as SQIVND (reference sequence). Here the CDR3 DNA reads TGTGCCAGTAGTACGACACCGAACACTGAAGCTTTCTTT. Translation gives CASSTTPNTEAFF.

The chain couples TRBV15 to TRBJ2-5; weak D call: TRBD2 (6 bases). The CDR3 is 14 residues long. V lost 5 bases and J lost 5, with 15 bases in between. CDR1 is LNHNV and CDR2 is YYDKDF in the germline V gene (reference sequence). CDR3 sequence (DNA): TGTGCCACCAGCGGTCTGGAAGGAGGGGAGACCCAGTACTTC. Translating it yields CATSGLEGGETQYF. Supplemented by reference TRBV15 and TRBJ2-5, the full variable domain reads DAMVIQNPRYQVTQFGKPVTLSCSQTLNHNVMYWYQQKSSQAPKLLFHYYDKDFNNEADTPDNFQSRRPNTSFCFLDIRSPGLGDTAMYLCATSGLEGGETQYFGPGTRLLVL.

The sample holds a few counts of this clone. The chain employs TRBV4-1 and TRBJ2-1, with D possibly matching TRBD2 (6 bases). The germline V gene has CDR1 MGHRA and CDR2 YSYEKL. The CDR3 totals 17 residues. The V end lost 3 bases, the J end lost 0 bases, and 15 bases lay between the germline ends. CDR3 protein: CASSQGGVARSYNEQFF. The CDR3 DNA reads TGCGCCAGCAGCCAGGGGGGAGTAGCGCGCTCCTACAATGAGCAGTTCTTC.

The V gene is TRBV28, the J gene TRBJ1-5, with D unresolved. The CDR3 is 13 amino acids. The V gene lost 2 bases and the J gene lost 4 bases, with 6 bases spanning the gap. CDR1 is MDHEN and CDR2 is SYDVKM in the germline V gene. The CDR3 sequence: CASSLGQNQPQHF. The DNA for the CDR3 is TGTGCCAGCAGTTTAGGGCAGAATCAGCCCCAGCATTTT. The whole variable domain, remainder taken from reference TRBV28 and TRBJ1-5, is DVKVTQSSRYLVKRTGEKVFLECVQDMDHENMFWYRQDPGLGLRLIYFSYDVKMKEKGDIPEGYSVSREKKERFSLILESASTNQTSMYLCASSLGQNQPQHFGDGTRLSIL.

This chain connects TRBV6-5 to TRBJ2-6; D ambiguous. Germline CDR1 reads MNHEY; CDR2 reads SVGAGI. There are 14 residues in the CDR3. Between the trimmed V and J ends, which lost 2 bases and 1 base, there was a span of 3 bases. The CDR3 protein is CASSYLSGANVLTF. The DNA for the CDR3 is TGTGCCAGCAGTTACCTATCTGGGGCCAACGTCCTGACTTTC.

The CDR3 DNA reads as TGTGCCAGCCGGGGCAATCCCGGGGGGGGCTACACCTTC. The encoded protein is CASRGNPGGGYTF. The rearrangement joins TRBV2 to TRBJ1-2; a possible D gene is TRBD1 (5 bases). Germline V CDR1 and CDR2: SNHLY, FYNNEI. The CDR3 extends over 13 amino acids. The V end lost 8 bases, the J end lost 8 bases, and 18 bases lay between the germline ends.

Points on this clone: Other DNA sequences of this sample code for an identical CDR3. CDR3 DNA sequence: TGTGCCAGCAGTTACGGCGGGAACACTGAAGCTTTCTTT. Translated: CASSYGGNTEAFF. The genes are TRBV6-5 and TRBJ1-1; no firm D call. This CDR3 is 13 amino acids long. The V gene lost 2 bases and the J gene lost 1 base, with 5 bases spanning the gap. Germline CDR1 is MNHEY and CDR2 is SVGAGI.

The CDR3 bases are TGTGCCAGCAGCCCAGGGGGCCGTCGGACTGAAGCTTTCTTT. Translation gives CASSPGGRRTEAFF. This chain connects TRBV6-5 to TRBJ1-1; 8 nucleotides agree with TRBD1. CDR1 is MNHEY and CDR2 is SVGAGI in the germline V gene. The CDR3 has 14 amino acids. Unmatched junction bases numbered 8, after V lost 6 bases and J lost 5 bases.

The chain recombines TRBV7-2 with TRBJ1-1; D is uncertain. Germline V lookup: CDR1 SGHTA, CDR2 FQGNSA. The CDR3 has 13 amino acids. Trimming removed 0 bases at V and 10 bases at J, with 12 bases between. CDR3 protein: CASSLALRVRAFF. The DNA for the CDR3 is TGTGCCAGCAGCTTAGCCCTGAGGGTCCGAGCTTTCTTT.

The chain carries TRBV6-5 and TRBJ1-4; D gene unclear. The germline gives CDR1 MNHEY, CDR2 SVGAGI. The ends were cut back, 0 bases at V and 7 bases at J, with 12 bases in the middle. The CDR3 contains 15 residues. The CDR3 coding sequence is TGTGCCAGCAGTTACTCGAACCCCGAGGGTGAAAAACTGTTTTTT. It codes for CASSYSNPEGEKLFF.

V is TRBV16 and J is TRBJ1-6; D call uncertain. In germline, CDR1 is KGHSY, CDR2 FQNENV. Deletions cut 0 bases from V and 18 bases from J, with 15 bases between. The CDR3 is made up of 13 amino acids. The CDR3 here is CASSQSFENGHHF. The CDR3 nucleotides are TGTGCCAGCAGCCAATCGTTCGAGAACGGTCACCACTTT. Looking up the rest from reference TRBV16 and TRBJ1-6 gives the full variable domain: GEEVAQTPKHLVRGEGQKAKLYCAPIKGHSYVFWYQQVLKNEFKFLISFQNENVFDETGMPKERFSAKCLPNSPCSLEIQATKLEDSAVYFCASSQSFENGHHFGNGTRLTVT.

CDR3 coding DNA: TGTGCCAGCTCAGCCAGGGTGGCGGACACCGGGGAGCTGTTTTTT. Residues: CASSARVADTGELFF. The J gene is TRBJ2-2, the V gene TRBV18; TRBD1 might be the D (5 bases). Germline V gene data show CDR1 as KGHSH and CDR2 as LQKENI. The CDR3 contains 15 residues. V lost 5 bases, J lost 3 bases, and 13 bases lay in between.

The chain has TRBV6-5 and TRBJ2-3; weak D call: TRBD2 (6 bases). The V gene lost 2 bases and the J gene lost 1 base, with 10 bases spanning the gap. This CDR3 spans 15 amino acids. From germline, CDR1 is MNHEY and CDR2 SVGAGI. CDR3 sequence (DNA): TGTGCCAGCAGTTACGCGGGGACCCGCACAGATACGCAGTATTTT. Its translation: CASSYAGTRTDTQYF.

The V gene is TRBV2, the J gene TRBJ2-5; D is possibly TRBD2 (5 bases). Trimming left V 10 bases short and J 1 base short, with 10 bases between. Per the germline V gene, CDR1 is SNHLY and CDR2 is FYNNEI. CDR3 size: 12 residues. The CDR3 DNA reads TGTGCCACCGGGAACTTCCAAGAGACCCAGTACTTC. It translates to CATGNFQETQYF.

The sample holds a few counts of this clone. The V and J genes are TRBV19 and TRBJ1-2, with 8 nucleotides matching TRBD1. CDR3 size: 14 residues. Germline trimming cut 5 bases from V and 9 bases from J; bases unmatched to any gene: 11. From germline, CDR1 is LNHDA and CDR2 SQIVND (reference sequence). CDR3 protein: CASSSPGQDFCYTF. The CDR3 DNA sequence: TGTGCCAGTAGTTCCCCGGGACAGGATTTTTGCTACACCTTC.

The DNA for the CDR3 is TGTGCCAGCGTAAGCGGGAGAGATACGCAGTATTTT. This encodes CASVSGRDTQYF. The V and J genes are TRBV28 and TRBJ2-3; TRBD2 matches at 8 bases. The V segment lost 8 bases and the J segment 5 bases; nucleotides outside the gene matches: 3. There are 12 residues in the CDR3. Germline V CDR1 and CDR2: MDHEN, SYDVKM.

This sequence joins TRBV6-5 and TRBJ2-7; TRBD1 matches 9 bases. V trimming: 7 bases; J trimming: 4 bases; junction bases outside the gene matches: 5. The CDR3 runs to 13 residues. The germline V gene has CDR1 MNHEY and CDR2 SVGAGI. The chain's CDR3 is CASTEGQGYEQYF. CDR3 coding DNA: TGTGCCAGCACCGAGGGACAGGGATACGAGCAGTACTTC.

The V call is TRBV7-2, the J call TRBJ1-6; D is unclear. With 5 bases removed from V and 0 bases from J, the gap between germline ends came to 11 bases. Germline values: CDR1 SGHTA, CDR2 FQGNSA. The CDR3 consists of 16 residues. CDR3 sequence: CASSARRSSYNSPLHF. CDR3 nucleotides: TGTGCCAGCAGCGCCAGGCGTAGCTCCTATAATTCACCCCTCCACTTT. Filled out from reference TRBV7-2 and TRBJ1-6, the complete variable domain reads GAGVSQSPSNKVTEKGKDVELRCDPISGHTALYWYRQSLGQGLEFLIYFQGNSAPDKSGLPSDRFSAERTGGSVSTLTIQRTQQEDSAVYLCASSARRSSYNSPLHFGNGTRLTVT.

The chain employs TRBV20-1 and TRBJ2-5, with D possibly TRBD2 on 5 matching bases. Trimming took 4 bases from V and 5 from J, leaving 8 bases between them. This CDR3 has 11 amino acids. Germline-derived CDR1 and CDR2 are DFQATT and SNEGSKA (reference sequence). The CDR3 is CSAKWEETQYF. In DNA, the CDR3 is TGCAGTGCTAAGTGGGAGGAGACCCAGTACTTC.

The chain has TRBV9 and TRBJ1-5; 11 bases are shared with TRBD1. The CDR3 spans 15 residues. CDR1 SGDLS and CDR2 YYNGEE come from the germline V gene. The junction had 6 bases not matched to a gene; V was cut back by 4 bases and J by 6 bases. CDR3 protein: CASSSTGTGGQPQHF. CDR3 DNA: TGTGCCAGCAGCTCGACCGGGACAGGGGGTCAGCCCCAGCATTTT.